This record concerns one TCR beta chain sequence. This entry comes from a study of blood T cell repertoires in COVID-19. Study-wide context: Samples taken during acute and convalescent COVID-19 were collected in the United States, Italy and Spain.

Assay: immunoSEQ multiplex PCR; the TCRdb copy retains only in-frame clones and omits some. The sample includes a few hundred thousand clones, 85% seen only once; the top ten take 3.5% to 4%. This receptor was identified in a young woman with acute or convalescent COVID-19. The sequencing input was peripheral blood.

The CDR3 reads CASSLSGGPNYGYTF. DNA for the CDR3: TGTGCCAGCAGCTTATCAGGGGGGCCTAACTATGGCTACACCTTC. The chain recombines TRBV9 with TRBJ1-2; 7 bases fit TRBD1. Per germline, CDR1 SGDLS and CDR2 YYNGEE. V shed 4 bases, J shed 0 bases, and the junction held 6 bases outside the gene matches. The CDR3 sequence is 15 residues long.